Listed below are T cell receptor beta chains from one sample, sequenced in a study of shared T cell receptors in the human thymus. The protocol was immunoSEQ multiplex PCR, while the TCRdb copy is restricted to in-frame clones and leaves out a portion. The sample lists about 400,000 clones; 95% were seen once. Sequenced input: thymocytes. Receptors were obtained from a human donor. Both conserved end residues are part of each CDR3. D genes are given only for firm matches. Some rows mark clone size as missing; the rest say once, few, many or name a class of expanded clone.

size	V	D	J	DNA	CDR3
-	TRBV5-4	TRBD1	TRBJ2-5	TGTGCCAGCAGCCCCCCGGGACAGCAAGAGACCCAGTACTTC	CASSPPGQQETQYF
-	TRBV7-6	-	TRBJ2-7	TGTGCCAGCAGCTTAGGAGGCGGGTCCTCCTACGAGCAGTACTTC	CASSLGGGSSYEQYF
-	TRBV5-4	-	TRBJ2-4	TGTGCCAGCAGCTTGGATGATGCGGCCAAAAACATTCAGTACTTC	CASSLDDAAKNIQYF
-	TRBV5-6	TRBD1	TRBJ1-2	TGTGCCAGCAGCCTGAGGACAGGCCCTGGCTACACCTTC	CASSLRTGPGYTF
-	TRBV7-9	-	TRBJ1-2	TGTGCCAGCAGCTTCTGGGCCCATCGGGACTTC	CASSFWAHRDF
-	TRBV4-3	-	TRBJ2-2	TGCGCCAGCAGCCAAGTCCCCGGGGACACCGGGGAGCTGTTTTTT	CASSQVPGDTGELFF
-	TRBV7-6	-	TRBJ1-1	TGTGCCAGCAGCTTAGCAGGGATGCACCACCGGCAAGGAACTGAAGCTTTCTTT	CASSLAGMHHRQGTEAFF
-	TRBV2	TRBD1	TRBJ1-1	TGTGCCAGCAGTATCCGGGACAGGGCGACCACTGAAGCTTTCTTT	CASSIRDRATTEAFF
-	TRBV5-1	-	TRBJ2-1	TGCGCCAGCAGCTTGGCCGAATTACTAGTCGTGCACAGGAGCTCCTACAATGAGCAGTTCTTC	CASSLAELLVVHRSSYNEQFF
-	TRBV4-2	-	TRBJ2-7	TGTGCCAGCAGCCAACCAACTCGGCTAGGGGTCCAGGGATACGAGCAGTACTTC	CASSQPTRLGVQGYEQYF
-	TRBV27	TRBD1	TRBJ2-4	TGTGCCAGCAGGGGGACAGGCCCTAAAGGATCACTAGCCAAAAACATTCAGTACTTC	CASRGTGPKGSLAKNIQYF
-	TRBV28	-	TRBJ2-1	TGTGCCAGCAGTTCCGGACTCGCCTACAATGAGCAGTTCTTC	CASSSGLAYNEQFF
-	TRBV9	TRBD1	TRBJ2-3	TGTGCCAGCAGCCTAGCTGTCCCCCTAGGACAGGGTAAGGCAGATACGCAGTATTTT	CASSLAVPLGQGKADTQYF
-	TRBV7-3	TRBD2	TRBJ2-1	TGTGCCAGCAGCTTATTAGCGGGTCGGAAGACTGAGCAGTTCTTC	CASSLLAGRKTEQFF
-	TRBV6-1	-	TRBJ2-5	TGTGCCAGCATCCACCTGGGTTGGGAGCCCCAGTACTTC	CASIHLGWEPQYF
-	TRBV19	TRBD1	TRBJ1-3	TGTGCCAGTAGTTCTACCGGGACAGGGACTGGAAACACCATATATTTT	CASSSTGTGTGNTIYF
-	TRBV12-5	TRBD2	TRBJ2-5	TGTGCTAGTGGTCCATCCCTGGCCGGGGAGGGACAAGAGACCCAGTACTTC	CASGPSLAGEGQETQYF
-	TRBV27	-	TRBJ2-7	TGTGCCAGCAGTTCGACCTACGAGCAGTACTTC	CASSSTYEQYF
once	TRBV27	TRBD1	TRBJ1-2	TGTGCCAGCAGTCTGGGGACAGGGCGGATTCCTAACTATGGCTACACCTTC	CASSLGTGRIPNYGYTF
-	TRBV5-3	TRBD2	TRBJ2-3	TGTGCCAGATCCCTGAGAGGTAGCGGGAGTAGTACAGATACGCAGTATTTT	CARSLRGSGSSTDTQYF
-	TRBV4-1	TRBD2	TRBJ2-3	TGCGCCAGCAGCCACGGTATAGCGGGGACCCGCACAGATACGCAGTATTTT	CASSHGIAGTRTDTQYF
-	TRBV7-6	-	TRBJ1-4	TGTGCCAGCAGCTTAGCGCAAGATCTAAACATCGGGACTGAAAAACTGTTTTTT	CASSLAQDLNIGTEKLFF
-	TRBV4-1	TRBD2	TRBJ2-1	TGCGCCAGCAGCCAAGTTGTAGTAGCGGGAGGGCCACGGGACTACAATGAGCAGTTCTTC	CASSQVVVAGGPRDYNEQFF
-	TRBV5-1	TRBD2	TRBJ2-7	TGCGCCAGCAGCACGCACCCCGGGACTAGCGAACGGAGCTCCTACGAGCAGTACTTC	CASSTHPGTSERSSYEQYF
-	TRBV25-1	TRBD1	TRBJ2-1	TGTGCCACCCAAGACAGGGGGCGTGAGCAGTTCTTC	CATQDRGREQFF
-	TRBV21-1	-	TRBJ2-3	TGTGCCAGCAGCAACGAGCGGGAGTATAGTACAGATACGCAGTATTTT	CASSNEREYSTDTQYF
once	TRBV6-5	TRBD2	TRBJ2-7	TGTGCCAGCAGTTACTCCGGGGGGTGGTACGAGCAGTACTTC	CASSYSGGWYEQYF
-	TRBV28	-	TRBJ1-2	TGTGCCAGCAGCTTACAGGGCCCCCCTAGGTATGGCTACACCTTC	CASSLQGPPRYGYTF
-	TRBV19	-	TRBJ1-2	TGTGCCAGTAGCAGTGCAGGGCAAGATGGCTACACCTTC	CASSSAGQDGYTF
-	TRBV28	-	TRBJ2-7	TGTGCCAGCAGTACGCTTAGTCGCTCCTACGAGCAGTACTTC	CASSTLSRSYEQYF
-	TRBV7-9	-	TRBJ2-1	TGTGCCAGCAGCCGTGACCTTCCCCCCTCCTACAATGAGCAGTTCTTC	CASSRDLPPSYNEQFF
-	TRBV4-2	TRBD1	TRBJ2-2	TGTGCCAGCAGCCACCGATCCCAGGGGGCGCGGGAAACCGGGGAGCTGTTTTTT	CASSHRSQGARETGELFF
-	TRBV4-3	TRBD1	TRBJ1-1	TGCGCCAGCAGCCAAGTAACAGGGGAGGTGTGCGACACTGAAGCTTTCTTT	CASSQVTGEVCDTEAFF
-	TRBV5-4	-	TRBJ2-7	TGTGCCAGCAGCTTGAGAAAGACCTACGAGCAGTACTTC	CASSLRKTYEQYF
-	TRBV28	-	TRBJ2-5	TGTGCCAGCAGTTTGAAAGAGACCCAGTACTTC	CASSLKETQYF
once	TRBV7-9	TRBD2	TRBJ2-1	TGTGCCAGCAGGACGCCCCCGGGACTAGCGGAAAAAAGCAACAATGAGCAGTTCTTC	CASRTPPGLAEKSNNEQFF
-	TRBV6-4	-	TRBJ2-1	TGTGCCAGCAGTGACCTTGGTGAGCAGTTCTTC	CASSDLGEQFF
-	TRBV18	-	TRBJ2-3	TGTGCCAGCTCACTCCTGACTTCCGGGACACTCACAGATACGCAGTATTTT	CASSLLTSGTLTDTQYF
-	TRBV27	-	TRBJ2-1	TGTGCCAGCAGTTCGGGGCCCCACAATGAGCAGTTCTTC	CASSSGPHNEQFF
-	TRBV10-1	-	TRBJ2-1	TGCGCCAGCGCTCTGGATCCGAACTACAATGAGCAGTTCTTC	CASALDPNYNEQFF
-	TRBV29-1	TRBD2	TRBJ2-1	TGCAGCGTTGGGCGGGAGTCTACCTACAATGAGCAGTTCTTC	CSVGRESTYNEQFF
-	TRBV14	TRBD1	TRBJ1-6	TGTGCCAGCACCGGGACAGAGAATTCACCCCTCCACTTT	CASTGTENSPLHF
-	TRBV28	TRBD2	TRBJ2-5	TGTGCCAGCAGTTTAGCAGGACTAGGCTCGGGGCAAGAGACCCAGTACTTC	CASSLAGLGSGQETQYF